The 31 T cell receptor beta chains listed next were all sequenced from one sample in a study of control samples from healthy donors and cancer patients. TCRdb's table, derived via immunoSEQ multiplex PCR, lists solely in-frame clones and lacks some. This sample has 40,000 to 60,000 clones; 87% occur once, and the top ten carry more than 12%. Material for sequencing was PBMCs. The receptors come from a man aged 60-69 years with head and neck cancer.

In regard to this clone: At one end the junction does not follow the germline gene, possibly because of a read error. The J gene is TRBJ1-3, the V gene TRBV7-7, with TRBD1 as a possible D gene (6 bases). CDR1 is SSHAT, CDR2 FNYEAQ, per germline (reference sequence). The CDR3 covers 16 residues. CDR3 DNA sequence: TGTGCTAGCAGCTTTCTCCTACAGGGCGCTGGAAACACCATATATTTT. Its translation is CASSFLLQGAGNTIYF. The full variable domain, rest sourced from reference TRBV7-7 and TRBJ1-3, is GAGVSQSPRYKVTKRGQDVTLRCDPISSHATLYWYQQALGQGPEFLTYFNYEAQPDKSGLPSDRFSAERPEGSISTLTIQRTEQRDSAMYRCASSFLLQGAGNTIYFGEGSWLTVV.

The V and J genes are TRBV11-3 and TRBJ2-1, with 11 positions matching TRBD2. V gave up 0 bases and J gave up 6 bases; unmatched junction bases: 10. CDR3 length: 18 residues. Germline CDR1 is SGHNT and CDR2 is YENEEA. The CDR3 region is CASSLDQGGSGRANEQFF. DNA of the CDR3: TGTGCCAGCAGCTTAGATCAGGGGGGTAGCGGGAGGGCCAATGAGCAGTTCTTC.

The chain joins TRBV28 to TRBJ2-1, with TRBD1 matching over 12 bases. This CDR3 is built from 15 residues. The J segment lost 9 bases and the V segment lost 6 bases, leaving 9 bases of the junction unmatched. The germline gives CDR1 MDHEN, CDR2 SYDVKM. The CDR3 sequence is CASSTTGTGGLEQFF. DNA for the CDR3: TGTGCCAGCAGCACGACCGGGACAGGGGGCCTTGAGCAGTTCTTC.

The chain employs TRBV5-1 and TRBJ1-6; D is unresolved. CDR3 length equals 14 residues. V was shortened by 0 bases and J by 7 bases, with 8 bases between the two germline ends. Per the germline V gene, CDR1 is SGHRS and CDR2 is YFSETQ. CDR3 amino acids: CASSLETENSPLHF. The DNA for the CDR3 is TGCGCCAGCAGCTTGGAGACGGAAAATTCACCCCTCCACTTT. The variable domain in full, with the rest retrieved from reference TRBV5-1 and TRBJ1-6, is KAGVTQTPRYLIKTRGQQVTLSCSPISGHRSVSWYQQTPGQGLQFLFEYFSETQRNKGNFPGRFSGRQFSNSRSEMNVSTLELGDSALYLCASSLETENSPLHFGNGTRLTVT.

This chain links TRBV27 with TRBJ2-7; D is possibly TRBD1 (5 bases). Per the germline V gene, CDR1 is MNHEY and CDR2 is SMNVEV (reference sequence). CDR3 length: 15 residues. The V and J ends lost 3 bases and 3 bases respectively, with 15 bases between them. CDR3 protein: CASSLSQGLGYEQYF. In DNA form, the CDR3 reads TGTGCCAGCAGTTTGAGTCAGGGTTTAGGCTACGAGCAGTACTTC.

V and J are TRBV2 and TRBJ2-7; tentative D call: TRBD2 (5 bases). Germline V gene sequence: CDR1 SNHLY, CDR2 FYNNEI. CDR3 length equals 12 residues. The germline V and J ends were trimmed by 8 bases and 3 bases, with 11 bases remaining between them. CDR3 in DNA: TGTGCCAGCGGAGGAGGAATCTACGAGCAGTACTTC. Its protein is CASGGGIYEQYF.

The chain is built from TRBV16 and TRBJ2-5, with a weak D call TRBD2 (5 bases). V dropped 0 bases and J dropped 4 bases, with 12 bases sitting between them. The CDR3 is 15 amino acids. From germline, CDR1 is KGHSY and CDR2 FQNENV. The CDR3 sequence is CASSQSNRGRETQYF. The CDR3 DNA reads TGTGCCAGCAGCCAATCGAACCGGGGTAGAGAGACCCAGTACTTC.

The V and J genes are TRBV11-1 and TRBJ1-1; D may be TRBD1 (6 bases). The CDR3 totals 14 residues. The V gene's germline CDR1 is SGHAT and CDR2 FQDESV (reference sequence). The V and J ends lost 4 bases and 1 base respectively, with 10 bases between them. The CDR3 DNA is TGTGCCAGCAGCTCCGACAGGACGAACACTGAAGCTTTCTTT. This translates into CASSSDRTNTEAFF.

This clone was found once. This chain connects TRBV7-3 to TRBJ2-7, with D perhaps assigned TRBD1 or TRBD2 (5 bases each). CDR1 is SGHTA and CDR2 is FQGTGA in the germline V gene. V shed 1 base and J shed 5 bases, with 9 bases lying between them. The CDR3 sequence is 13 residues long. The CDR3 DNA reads TGTGCCAGCAGCTTAAGTAAGGGACACGAGCAGTACTTC. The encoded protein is CASSLSKGHEQYF.

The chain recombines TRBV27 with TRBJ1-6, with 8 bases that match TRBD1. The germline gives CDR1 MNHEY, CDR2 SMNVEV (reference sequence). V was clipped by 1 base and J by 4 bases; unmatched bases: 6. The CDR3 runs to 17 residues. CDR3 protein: CASSLWVDRGYNSPLHF. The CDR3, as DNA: TGTGCCAGCAGTTTATGGGTTGACAGGGGTTATAATTCACCCCTCCACTTT.

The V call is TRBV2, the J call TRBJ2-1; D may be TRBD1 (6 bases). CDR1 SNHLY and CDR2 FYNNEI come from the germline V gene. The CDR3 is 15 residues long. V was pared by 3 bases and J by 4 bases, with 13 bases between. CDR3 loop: CASSEGTGPYNEQFF. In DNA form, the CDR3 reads TGTGCCAGCAGTGAGGGAACAGGGCCATACAATGAGCAGTTCTTC. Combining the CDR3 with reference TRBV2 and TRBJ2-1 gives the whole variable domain EPEVTQTPSHQVTQMGQEVILRCVPISNHLYFYWYRQILGQKVEFLVSFYNNEISEKSEIFDDQFSVERPDGSNFTLKIRSTKLEDSAMYFCASSEGTGPYNEQFFGPGTRLTVL.

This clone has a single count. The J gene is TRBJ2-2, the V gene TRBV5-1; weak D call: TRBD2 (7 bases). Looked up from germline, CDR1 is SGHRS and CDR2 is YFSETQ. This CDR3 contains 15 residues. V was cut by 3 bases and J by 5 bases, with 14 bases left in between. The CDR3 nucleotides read TGCGCCAGCAGCTCCGAGGGGGGGCGGACCGGGGAGCTGTTTTTT. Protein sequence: CASSSEGGRTGELFF.

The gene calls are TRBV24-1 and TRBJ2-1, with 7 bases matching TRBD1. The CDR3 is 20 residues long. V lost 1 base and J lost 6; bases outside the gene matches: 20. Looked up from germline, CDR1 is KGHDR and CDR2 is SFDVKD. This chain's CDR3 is CATSDFGSGRGSSGSNEQFF. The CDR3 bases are TGTGCCACCAGTGATTTCGGCTCCGGCAGGGGGTCCTCAGGTAGCAATGAGCAGTTCTTC.

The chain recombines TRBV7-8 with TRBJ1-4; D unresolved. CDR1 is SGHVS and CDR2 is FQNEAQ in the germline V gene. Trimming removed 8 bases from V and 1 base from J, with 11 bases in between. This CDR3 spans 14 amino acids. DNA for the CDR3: TGTGCCAGCTCCCCGGCGAGAACTAATGAAAAACTGTTTTTT. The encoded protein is CASSPARTNEKLFF.

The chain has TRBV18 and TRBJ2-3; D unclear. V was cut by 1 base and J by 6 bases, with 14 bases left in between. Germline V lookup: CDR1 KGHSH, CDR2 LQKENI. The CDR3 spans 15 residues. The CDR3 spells CASSPLLRPRDTQYF. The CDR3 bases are TGTGCCAGCTCACCACTCCTAAGGCCTAGGGATACGCAGTATTTT.

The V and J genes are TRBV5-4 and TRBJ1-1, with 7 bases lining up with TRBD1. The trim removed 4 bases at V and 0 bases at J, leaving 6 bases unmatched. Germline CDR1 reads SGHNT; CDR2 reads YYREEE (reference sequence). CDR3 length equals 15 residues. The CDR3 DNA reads TGTGCCAGCAGCCGAGGGGGCTACATGAACACTGAAGCTTTCTTT. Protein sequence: CASSRGGYMNTEAFF.

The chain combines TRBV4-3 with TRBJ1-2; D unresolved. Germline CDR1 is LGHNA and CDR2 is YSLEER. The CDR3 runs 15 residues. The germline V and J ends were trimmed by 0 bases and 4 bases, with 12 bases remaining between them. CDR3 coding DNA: TGCGCCAGCAGCCAAGATGAGTGGAGTGGCTATGGCTACACCTTC. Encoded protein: CASSQDEWSGYGYTF.

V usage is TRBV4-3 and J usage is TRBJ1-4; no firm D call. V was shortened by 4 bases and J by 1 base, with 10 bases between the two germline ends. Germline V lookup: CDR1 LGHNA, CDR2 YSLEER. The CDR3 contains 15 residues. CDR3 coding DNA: TGCGCCAGCAGCCGGGGAAGGGTAACTAATGAAAAACTGTTTTTT. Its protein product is CASSRGRVTNEKLFF.

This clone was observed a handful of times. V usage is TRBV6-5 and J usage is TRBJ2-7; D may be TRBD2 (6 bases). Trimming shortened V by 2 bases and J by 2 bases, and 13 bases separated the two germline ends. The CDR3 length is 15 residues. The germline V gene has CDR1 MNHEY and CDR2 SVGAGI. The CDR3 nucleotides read TGTGCCAGCAGTTACAGTAGCGGCGGAGCCTACGAGCAGTACTTC. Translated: CASSYSSGGAYEQYF.

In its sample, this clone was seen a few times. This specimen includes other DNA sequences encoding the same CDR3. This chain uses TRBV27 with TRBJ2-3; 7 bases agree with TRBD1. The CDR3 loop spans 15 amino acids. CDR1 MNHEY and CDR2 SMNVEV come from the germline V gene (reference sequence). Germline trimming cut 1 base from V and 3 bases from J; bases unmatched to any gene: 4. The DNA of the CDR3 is TGTGCCAGCAGTTTATACAGGGGTGGGACAGATACGCAGTATTTT. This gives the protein CASSLYRGGTDTQYF.

The CDR3 DNA is TGCGCCAGCAGCCAAGATTGGTTCTCCTACGAGCAGTACTTC. Translating it yields CASSQDWFSYEQYF. The genes are TRBV4-3 and TRBJ2-7; D is ambiguous. V was trimmed by 0 bases and J by 0 bases, leaving 6 bases between them. Germline V gene sequence: CDR1 LGHNA, CDR2 YSLEER. The CDR3 sequence is 14 residues long.

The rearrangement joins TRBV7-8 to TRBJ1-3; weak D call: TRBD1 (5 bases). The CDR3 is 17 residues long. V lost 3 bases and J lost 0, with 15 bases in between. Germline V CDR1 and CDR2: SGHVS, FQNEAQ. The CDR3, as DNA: TGTGCCAGCAGCTTTCGTAGGGACGGAGCCTCTGGAAACACCATATATTTT. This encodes CASSFRRDGASGNTIYF.

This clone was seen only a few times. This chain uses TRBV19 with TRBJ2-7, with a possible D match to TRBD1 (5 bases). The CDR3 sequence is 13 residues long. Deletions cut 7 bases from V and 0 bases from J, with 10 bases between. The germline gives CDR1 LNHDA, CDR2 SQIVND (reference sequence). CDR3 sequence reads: CASKAGNSYEQYF. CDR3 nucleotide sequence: TGTGCCAGTAAGGCAGGGAACTCCTACGAGCAGTACTTC. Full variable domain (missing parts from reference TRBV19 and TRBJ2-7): DGGITQSPKYLFRKEGQNVTLSCEQNLNHDAMYWYRQDPGQGLRLIYYSQIVNDFQKGDIAEGYSVSREKKESFPLTVTSAQKNPTAFYLCASKAGNSYEQYFGPGTRLTVT.

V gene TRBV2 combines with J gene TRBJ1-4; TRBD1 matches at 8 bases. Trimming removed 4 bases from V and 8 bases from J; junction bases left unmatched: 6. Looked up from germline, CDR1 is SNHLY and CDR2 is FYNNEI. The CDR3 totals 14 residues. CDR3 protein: CASSADRGREKLFF. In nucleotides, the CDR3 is TGTGCCAGCAGTGCCGACAGGGGACGAGAAAAACTGTTTTTT.

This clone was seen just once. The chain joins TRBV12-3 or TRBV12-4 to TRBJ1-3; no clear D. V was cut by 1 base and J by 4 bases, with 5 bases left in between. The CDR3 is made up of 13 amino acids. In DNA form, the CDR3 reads TGTGCCAGCAGTTTAGGGTCCGGAAACACCATATATTTT. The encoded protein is CASSLGSGNTIYF.

The CDR3 DNA reads as TGTGCCAGCAGTTTAGGCCGAGAAGCTTTCTTT. Amino acids: CASSLGREAFF. The chain employs TRBV28 and TRBJ1-1, with D hard to call. In germline, CDR1 is MDHEN, CDR2 SYDVKM. The V end lost 2 bases, the J end lost 8 bases, and 6 bases lay between the germline ends. This CDR3 is 11 amino acids long.

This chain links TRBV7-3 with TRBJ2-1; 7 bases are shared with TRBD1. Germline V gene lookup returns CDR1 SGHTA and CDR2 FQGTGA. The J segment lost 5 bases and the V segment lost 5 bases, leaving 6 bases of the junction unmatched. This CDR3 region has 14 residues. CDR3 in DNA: TGTGCCAGCAGCAGACAGGGTCTGGACAATGAGCAGTTCTTC. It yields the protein CASSRQGLDNEQFF. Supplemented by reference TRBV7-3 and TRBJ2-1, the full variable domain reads GAGVSQTPSNKVTEKGKYVELRCDPISGHTALYWYRQSLGQGPEFLIYFQGTGAADDSGLPNDRFFAVRPEGSVSTLKIQRTERGDSAVYLCASSRQGLDNEQFFGPGTRLTVL.

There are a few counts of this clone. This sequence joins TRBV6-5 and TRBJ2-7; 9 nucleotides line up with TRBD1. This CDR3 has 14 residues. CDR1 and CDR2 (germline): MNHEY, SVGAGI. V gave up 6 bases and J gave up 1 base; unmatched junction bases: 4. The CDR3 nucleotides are TGTGCCAGCAGCAGACAGGGGGGTTCCTACGAGCAGTACTTC. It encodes CASSRQGGSYEQYF.

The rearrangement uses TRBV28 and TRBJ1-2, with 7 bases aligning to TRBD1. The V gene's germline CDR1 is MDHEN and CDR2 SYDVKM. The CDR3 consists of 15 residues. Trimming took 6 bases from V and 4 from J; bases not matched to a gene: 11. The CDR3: CASRSADRRLYGYTF. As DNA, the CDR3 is TGTGCCAGCAGGAGTGCGGACAGGAGGCTCTATGGCTACACCTTC.

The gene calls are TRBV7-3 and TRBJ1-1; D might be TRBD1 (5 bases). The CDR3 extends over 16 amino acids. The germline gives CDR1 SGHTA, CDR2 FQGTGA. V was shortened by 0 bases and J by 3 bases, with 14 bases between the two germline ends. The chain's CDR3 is CASSLTRGRKDTEAFF. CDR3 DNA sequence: TGTGCCAGCAGCTTAACTAGGGGAAGGAAAGACACTGAAGCTTTCTTT.

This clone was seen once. The DNA for the CDR3 is TGTGCCAGCAGCGTAGGACTAGCGGGAACCTACGAGCAGTACTTC. This sequence encodes CASSVGLAGTYEQYF. This rearrangement joins TRBV9 to TRBJ2-7; 11 bases are shared with TRBD2. The germline gives CDR1 SGDLS, CDR2 YYNGEE. Trimming removed 0 bases from V and 2 bases from J; junction bases left unmatched: 1. The CDR3 has 15 residues.